This TCR beta chain was sequenced during a study of cytomegalovirus exposure and HLA in healthy donors. It was with 60 Vbeta and 13 Jbeta primers that the PCR ran. Here immunoSEQ multiplex PCR was the method, and the copy in TCRdb shows in-frame clones only, minus some. Of about 190,000 clones in the sample, more than 70% were seen once. V lost 3 bases to trimming and J lost 4 bases, with 13 bases between them. The germline CDR1 and CDR2 sequences are SGHRS and YFSETQ. The CDR3 totals 15 residues. The receptor comes from a woman in her thirties or forties in good health and CMV-seronegative. The sequencing input was PBMCs. The gene calls are TRBV5-1 and TRBJ1-4; the D is unclear. CDR3 loop: CASSSAGSGNEKLFF. As DNA, the CDR3 is TGCGCCAGCAGCTCCGCAGGTAGCGGTAATGAAAAACTGTTTTTT.